Following are 29 T cell receptor beta chains from one sample sequenced in a study of siplizumab effects on memory and regulatory T cells (dated by TCRdb to 2018 to 2020). Library generation was performed with the immunoSEQ multiplex PCR assay. The table comes from immuneACCESS by way of TCRdb, which keeps in-frame sequences with V and J called. Part of the clones is missing from these tables; in studies checked, under half for an unresolved V gene and the rest for unknown reasons. For this sample the table gives about 91,000 clones, of which 80% to 95% were detected only once. Clones ranked in the top ten supply 6% to 7% of the sample. The sequencing sample was made of CD8+ T cells sorted from blood. The receptors were sampled from a human donor in good health.

The gene calls are TRBV6-6 and TRBJ2-5; tentative D call: TRBD2 (6 bases). In germline, CDR1 is MNHNY, CDR2 SVGAGI (reference sequence). The CDR3 contains 13 residues. V dropped 8 bases and J dropped 8 bases, with 18 bases sitting between them. For the CDR3, the DNA is TGTGCCAGCGGTAGCGGAGACGGAGATACCCAGTACTTC. It encodes CASGSGDGDTQYF.

The V and J genes are TRBV19 and TRBJ1-3, with D possibly matching TRBD1 (6 bases). Germline CDR1 and CDR2: LNHDA and SQIVND (reference sequence). The CDR3 has 15 amino acids. Between the trimmed V and J ends, which lost 4 bases and 2 bases, there was a span of 12 bases. For the CDR3, the DNA is TGTGCCAGTAGTACACAGGGAGTCGCTGGAAACACCATATATTTT. Encoded protein: CASSTQGVAGNTIYF.

The chain is built from TRBV7-2 and TRBJ2-3, with TRBD2 matching 14 bases. The J segment lost 1 base and the V segment lost 5 bases, leaving 8 bases of the junction unmatched. Germline V gives CDR1 SGHTA, CDR2 FQGNSA. The CDR3 is 18 amino acids. CDR3 in DNA: TGTGCCAGCAGCCGGACGGGACTAGCGGGAGTCGGCACAGATACGCAGTATTTT. It specifies CASSRTGLAGVGTDTQYF.

J is TRBJ2-7 and V is TRBV27; D call uncertain. The V and J ends lost 5 bases and 6 bases respectively, with 17 bases between them. The CDR3 covers 14 residues. CDR1 MNHEY and CDR2 SMNVEV come from the germline V gene (reference sequence). The CDR3 DNA follows: TGTGCCAGCAGTCAGGACCCCCCCCCGGGCGAGCAGTACTTC. Amino acid sequence: CASSQDPPPGEQYF.

The chain links TRBV11-1 to TRBJ2-6; TRBD1 or TRBD2 may be the D gene (5 bases each). V gave up 3 bases and J gave up 2 bases, with 8 bases separating them. The germline V gene has CDR1 SGHAT and CDR2 FQDESV (reference sequence). CDR3 length: 15 residues. The DNA of the CDR3 is TGTGCCAGCAGCTTTCGGGGCCCTGGGGCCAACGTCCTGACTTTC. This sequence encodes CASSFRGPGANVLTF.

The CDR3 DNA follows: TGCAGCGTTCCAACAGGGGGCGGAGAGCAGTACTTC. Its protein is CSVPTGGGEQYF. The chain is built from TRBV29-1 and TRBJ2-7; TRBD1 aligns across 9 bases. The CDR3 is 12 amino acids. After removal of 5 bases from V and 7 bases from J, the junction contained 6 bases not matched to a gene. The germline CDR1 and CDR2 sequences are SQVTM and ANQGSEA.

The chain joins TRBV28 to TRBJ1-3; no clear D gene. Deletions cut 5 bases from V and 3 bases from J, with 17 bases between. The CDR3 is 16 residues long. The V gene's germline CDR1 is MDHEN and CDR2 SYDVKM. Written as DNA, the CDR3 is TGTGCCAGCAGTCTCCCCCAGAGAGCTGATGGAAACACCATATATTTT. This gives the protein CASSLPQRADGNTIYF. The full variable domain, with the rest looked up from reference TRBV28 and TRBJ1-3, is DVKVTQSSRYLVKRTGEKVFLECVQDMDHENMFWYRQDPGLGLRLIYFSYDVKMKEKGDIPEGYSVSREKKERFSLILESASTNQTSMYLCASSLPQRADGNTIYFGEGSWLTVV.

The chain combines TRBV6-1 with TRBJ2-5; 14 nucleotides match TRBD2. The last part of the DNA fits TRBJ2-7 better; the J call may be wrong. Germline V gene lookup returns CDR1 MNHNS and CDR2 SASEGT. The CDR3 contains 18 residues. The CDR3 region has the DNA TGTGCCAGCAGTGTCTTGAGGAGGGGACTAGCGGGAGTGGACGAGCAGTACTTC. Its translation is CASSVLRRGLAGVDEQYF.

The J gene is TRBJ1-4, the V gene TRBV7-2, with D unresolved. Germline CDR1 SGHTA, CDR2 FQGNSA. Trimming removed 2 bases from V and 5 bases from J, with 9 bases in between. This CDR3 is 14 amino acids long. The chain's CDR3 is CASSLHSYNEKLFF. The CDR3 DNA is TGTGCCAGCAGCTTACACAGCTACAATGAAAAACTGTTTTTT.

The rearrangement links TRBV5-1 to TRBJ2-4; D unclear. The germline CDR1 and CDR2 sequences are SGHRS and YFSETQ. With 5 bases removed from V and 5 bases from J, the gap between germline ends came to 14 bases. The CDR3 is 14 amino acids. The CDR3 spells CASRTESLQNIQYF. DNA for the CDR3: TGCGCCAGCAGAACAGAATCACTACAAAACATTCAGTACTTC. Full variable domain (rest looked up from reference TRBV5-1 and TRBJ2-4): KAGVTQTPRYLIKTRGQQVTLSCSPISGHRSVSWYQQTPGQGLQFLFEYFSETQRNKGNFPGRFSGRQFSNSRSEMNVSTLELGDSALYLCASRTESLQNIQYFGAGTRLSVL.

V and J are TRBV2 and TRBJ2-7; D call uncertain. Germline V gene lookup returns CDR1 SNHLY and CDR2 FYNNEI. Trimming pared 1 base from V and 2 bases from J, leaving 9 bases between. This CDR3 has 14 amino acids. CDR3 sequence reads: CASSEDDTAYEQYF. The CDR3 region has the DNA TGTGCCAGCAGTGAAGATGACACAGCCTACGAGCAGTACTTC.

The chain employs TRBV7-9 and TRBJ1-2; TRBD1 is a possible D gene (6 bases). V was trimmed by 1 base and J by 5 bases, leaving 17 bases between them. The CDR3 sequence is 16 residues long. Germline-derived CDR1 and CDR2 are SEHNR and FQNEAQ (reference sequence). Here the CDR3 reads CASSLGAQGTSYGYTF. Here the CDR3 DNA reads TGTGCCAGCAGCTTAGGGGCTCAGGGGACATCGTATGGCTACACCTTC.

The genes are TRBV7-2 and TRBJ1-1, with D uncertain. Germline CDR1 SGHTA, CDR2 FQGNSA. The V end lost 2 bases, the J end lost 0 bases, and 10 bases lay between the germline ends. The CDR3 has 15 amino acids. CDR3 sequence reads: CASSLLGGMNTEAFF. The CDR3 DNA sequence: TGTGCCAGCAGCTTACTAGGTGGAATGAACACTGAAGCTTTCTTT.

The chain links TRBV4-1 to TRBJ2-1; 8 nucleotides line up with TRBD1. Unmatched junction bases numbered 3, after V lost 3 bases and J lost 5 bases. CDR1 is MGHRA, CDR2 YSYEKL, per germline. The CDR3 is 14 residues long. The CDR3, as DNA: TGCGCCAGCAGCCACGGGACAGGAAACAATGAGCAGTTCTTC. It codes for CASSHGTGNNEQFF.

The gene calls are TRBV4-1 and TRBJ1-2, with D perhaps matching TRBD1 (6 bases). Trimming took off 0 bases at V and 4 bases at J, with 15 bases between the two ends. The length of the CDR3 is 16 residues. Germline CDR1 is MGHRA and CDR2 is YSYEKL. This CDR3 is CASSQDGGTSPYGYTF. The CDR3 DNA reads as TGCGCCAGCAGCCAAGATGGGGGGACATCCCCCTATGGCTACACCTTC.

The V and J genes are TRBV7-6 and TRBJ2-7, with 8 bases that match TRBD1. V dropped 5 bases and J dropped 0; count of bases not matched to a gene: 6. The CDR3 has 15 amino acids. Germline V gene lookup returns CDR1 SGHVS and CDR2 FNYEAQ. The DNA of the CDR3 is TGTGCCAGCAGCGTAGGACAGGGTAACTCCTACGAGCAGTACTTC. Protein product: CASSVGQGNSYEQYF.

The V gene is TRBV4-1, the J gene TRBJ1-1, with D possibly TRBD1 on 5 matching bases. Trimming removed 1 base from V and 1 base from J, with 16 bases in between. The CDR3 is 17 amino acids. The germline V gene has CDR1 MGHRA and CDR2 YSYEKL. CDR3 sequence: CASSQGQTGLPNTEAFF. The CDR3, as DNA: TGCGCCAGCAGCCAAGGGCAGACGGGACTCCCGAACACTGAAGCTTTCTTT.

The chain joins TRBV6-1 to TRBJ1-1; 10 bases are shared with TRBD1. The CDR3 spans 14 residues. Looked up from germline, CDR1 is MNHNS and CDR2 is SASEGT. V was pared by 2 bases and J by 4 bases, with 1 base of the junction left unmatched. CDR3 DNA sequence: TGTGCCAGCAGTGAATGGACAGGGGGCACTGAAGCTTTCTTT. Protein product: CASSEWTGGTEAFF.

The chain employs TRBV27 and TRBJ2-6, with TRBD1 identical over 10 bases. Trimming removed 6 bases from V and 0 bases from J; junction bases left unmatched: 11. The germline gives CDR1 MNHEY, CDR2 SMNVEV (reference sequence). This CDR3 region has 19 residues. The CDR3 region is CASSRLGQGEASGANVLTF. CDR3 sequence (DNA): TGTGCCAGCAGCCGTCTTGGACAGGGGGAGGCCTCTGGGGCCAACGTCCTGACTTTC. Combining the CDR3 with reference TRBV27 and TRBJ2-6 gives the whole variable domain EAQVTQNPRYLITVTGKKLTVTCSQNMNHEYMSWYRQDPGLGLRQIYYSMNVEVTDKGDVPEGYKVSRKEKRNFPLILESPSPNQTSLYFCASSRLGQGEASGANVLTFGAGSRLTVL.

The chain uses TRBV27 and TRBJ2-3; either TRBD1 or TRBD2 may fit D (5 bases each). CDR1 and CDR2 (germline): MNHEY, SMNVEV (reference sequence). Deletions cut 1 base from V and 3 bases from J, with 8 bases between. The CDR3 runs 14 residues. For the CDR3, the DNA is TGTGCCAGCAGTTTATTAGAGGGGACAGATACGCAGTATTTT. Translating gives CASSLLEGTDTQYF.

V gene TRBV28 combines with J gene TRBJ2-7; 10 bases line up with TRBD1. The junction had 17 bases not matched to a gene; V was cut back by 5 bases and J by 4 bases. The CDR3 has 18 residues. Germline V CDR1 and CDR2: MDHEN, SYDVKM. Written as DNA, the CDR3 is TGTGCCAGCAGTCCACTAACGACAGGGGGCTTTGATGGATACGAGCAGTACTTC. Translation gives CASSPLTTGGFDGYEQYF.

This sequence joins TRBV19 and TRBJ2-1; D is unclear. The V gene lost 1 base and the J gene lost 1 base, with 8 bases spanning the gap. Germline V gives CDR1 LNHDA, CDR2 SQIVND (reference sequence). CDR3 length equals 15 residues. The CDR3 DNA follows: TGTGCCAGTAGTATAGCTTTAGGGTCCTACAATGAGCAGTTCTTC. Amino acid sequence: CASSIALGSYNEQFF.

This chain connects TRBV4-1 to TRBJ2-7; 9 bases fit TRBD1. The V gene's germline CDR1 is MGHRA and CDR2 YSYEKL. CDR3 length equals 15 residues. With 3 bases clipped from V and 4 bases from J, the junction kept 7 bases outside the gene matches. CDR3 sequence reads: CASSQFGTGIYEQYF. The CDR3 DNA reads TGCGCCAGCAGCCAGTTCGGGACAGGGATTTACGAGCAGTACTTC.

This clone was observed a handful of times. V and J are TRBV10-3 and TRBJ1-6; no clear D gene. The V and J ends lost 0 bases and 13 bases respectively, with 7 bases between them. This CDR3 has 12 residues. Germline V gives CDR1 ENHRY, CDR2 SYGVKD. The CDR3 protein is CAISESYFPLHF. The CDR3 coding sequence is TGTGCCATCAGTGAGTCCTATTTCCCCCTCCACTTT.

The CDR3 sequence is CAWSRGTGGLSGNTIYF. The CDR3 nucleotides read TGTGCCTGGAGTAGAGGGACAGGGGGCCTCTCTGGAAACACCATATATTTT. The chain carries TRBV30 and TRBJ1-3; TRBD1 agrees at 12 bases. Germline CDR1 GTSNPN, CDR2 SVGIG (reference sequence). The trim removed 2 bases at V and 0 bases at J, leaving 5 bases unmatched. This CDR3 contains 17 residues.

This chain joins TRBV2 and TRBJ2-7, with D possibly TRBD1 on 6 matching bases. Germline V gene sequence: CDR1 SNHLY, CDR2 FYNNEI. V gave up 6 bases and J gave up 4 bases, with 16 bases separating them. The CDR3 spans 14 residues. CDR3 DNA: TGTGCCAGCAGCCCCCCGGACAGTGATTACGAGCAGTACTTC. Translation: CASSPPDSDYEQYF. The variable domain in full, with the rest retrieved from reference TRBV2 and TRBJ2-7, is EPEVTQTPSHQVTQMGQEVILRCVPISNHLYFYWYRQILGQKVEFLVSFYNNEISEKSEIFDDQFSVERPDGSNFTLKIRSTKLEDSAMYFCASSPPDSDYEQYFGPGTRLTVT.

The chain combines TRBV19 with TRBJ2-7, with 9 bases lining up with TRBD2. CDR3 size: 14 residues. With 6 bases clipped from V and 3 bases from J, the junction kept 6 bases outside the gene matches. Germline V gene data show CDR1 as LNHDA and CDR2 as SQIVND (reference sequence). CDR3 loop: CASSLSGSSYEQYF. DNA for the CDR3: TGTGCCAGTAGCCTTAGCGGGAGTAGCTACGAGCAGTACTTC.

The chain joins TRBV7-6 to TRBJ1-1, with 7 bases that match TRBD1. The CDR3 spans 17 residues. V lost 1 base and J lost 0; bases outside the gene matches: 8. Germline CDR1 SGHVS, CDR2 FNYEAQ. CDR3 DNA sequence: TGTGCCAGCAGCTTAGGGAGCCGGGACAGCTTGAACACTGAAGCTTTCTTT. It yields the protein CASSLGSRDSLNTEAFF.

CDR3 DNA: TGTGCCAGCAGCGCCAGGGGCCCGACGAATATAGTCGCTGAAGCTTTCTTT. Translated: CASSARGPTNIVAEAFF. The genes are TRBV7-6 and TRBJ1-1, with D possibly TRBD1 on 6 matching bases. With 5 bases removed from V and 6 bases from J, the gap between germline ends came to 25 bases. Germline CDR1 is SGHVS and CDR2 is FNYEAQ. The CDR3 totals 17 residues.